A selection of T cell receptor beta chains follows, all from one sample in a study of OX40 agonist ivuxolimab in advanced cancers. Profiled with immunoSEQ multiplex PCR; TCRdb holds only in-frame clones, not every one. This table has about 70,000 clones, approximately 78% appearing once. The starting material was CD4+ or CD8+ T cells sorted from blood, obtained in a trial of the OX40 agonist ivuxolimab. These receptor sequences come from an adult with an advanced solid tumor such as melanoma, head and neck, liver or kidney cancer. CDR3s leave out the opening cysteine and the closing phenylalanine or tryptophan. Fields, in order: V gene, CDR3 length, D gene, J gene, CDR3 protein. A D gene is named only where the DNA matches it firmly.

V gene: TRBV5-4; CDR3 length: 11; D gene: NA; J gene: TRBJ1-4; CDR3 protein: ASSSPDSNHLF
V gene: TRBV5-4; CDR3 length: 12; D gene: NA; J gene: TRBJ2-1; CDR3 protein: ASSLLQGLNEQF
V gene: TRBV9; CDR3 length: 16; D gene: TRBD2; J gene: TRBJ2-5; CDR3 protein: ASSVGVWLAGGGETQY
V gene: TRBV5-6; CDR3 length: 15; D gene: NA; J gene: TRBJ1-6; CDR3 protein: ASSPLPQGSRNSPLH
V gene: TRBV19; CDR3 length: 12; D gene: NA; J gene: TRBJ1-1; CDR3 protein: ASRPGATNTEAF
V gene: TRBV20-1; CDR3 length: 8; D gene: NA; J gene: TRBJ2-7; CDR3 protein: SAREEEQY
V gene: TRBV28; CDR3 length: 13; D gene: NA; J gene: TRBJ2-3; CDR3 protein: ASSRGPNTRDTQY
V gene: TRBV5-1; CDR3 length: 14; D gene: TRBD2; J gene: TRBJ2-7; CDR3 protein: ASSSVLAGASYEQY
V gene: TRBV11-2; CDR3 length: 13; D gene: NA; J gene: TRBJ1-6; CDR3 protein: ASSLKIGINSPLH
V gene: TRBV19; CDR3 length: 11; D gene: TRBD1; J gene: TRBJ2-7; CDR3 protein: ASRRDRGHEQY
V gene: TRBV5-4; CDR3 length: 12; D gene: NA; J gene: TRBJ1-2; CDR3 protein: ASSLGGRPYGYT
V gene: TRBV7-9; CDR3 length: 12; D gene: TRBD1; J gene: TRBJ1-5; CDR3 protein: ASAPTGDGQPQH
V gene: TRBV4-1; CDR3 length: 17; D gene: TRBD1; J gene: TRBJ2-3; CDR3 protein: ASRRTGGAWSLSTDTQY
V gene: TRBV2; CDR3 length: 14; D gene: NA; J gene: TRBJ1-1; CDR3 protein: ASSLGGTAFNTEAF
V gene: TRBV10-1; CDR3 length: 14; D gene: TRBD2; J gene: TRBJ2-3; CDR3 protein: ASSPRLAQSTDTQY
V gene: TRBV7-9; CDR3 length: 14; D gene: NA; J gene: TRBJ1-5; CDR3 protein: ASSLAGGRDNQPQH
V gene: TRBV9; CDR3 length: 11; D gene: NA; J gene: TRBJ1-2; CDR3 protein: ASNALSTYGYT
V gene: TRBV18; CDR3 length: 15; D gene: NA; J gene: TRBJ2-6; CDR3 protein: ASSQGPLLSGANVLT
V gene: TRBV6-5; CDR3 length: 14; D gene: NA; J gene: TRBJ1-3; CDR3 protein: ASSYRQTSSGNTIY
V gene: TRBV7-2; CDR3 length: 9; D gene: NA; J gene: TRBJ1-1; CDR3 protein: ASSSWDRAF
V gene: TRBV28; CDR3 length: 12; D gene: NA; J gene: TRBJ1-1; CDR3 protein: ASSPRQPTRVAF
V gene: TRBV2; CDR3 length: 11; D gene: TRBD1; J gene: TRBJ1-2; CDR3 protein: ASNPDRGYGYT
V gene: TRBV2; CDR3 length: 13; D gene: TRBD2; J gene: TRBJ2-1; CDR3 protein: ASKGGGSLLNEQF
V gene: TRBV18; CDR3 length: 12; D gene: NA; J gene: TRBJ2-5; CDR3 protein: ASSPNGGPETQY
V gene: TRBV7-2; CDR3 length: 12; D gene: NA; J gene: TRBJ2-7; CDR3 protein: ASSAGTTYYEQY
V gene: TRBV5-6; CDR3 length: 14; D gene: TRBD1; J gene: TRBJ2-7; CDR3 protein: ASSLAGTGGLYEQY
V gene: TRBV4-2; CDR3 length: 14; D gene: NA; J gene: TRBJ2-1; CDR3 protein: ASSQRRLVFYNEQF
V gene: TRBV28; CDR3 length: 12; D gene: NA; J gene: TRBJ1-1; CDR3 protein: ASSSGQKNTEAF
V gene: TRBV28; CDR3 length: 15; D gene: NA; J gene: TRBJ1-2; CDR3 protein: ASSSYGTPDPSYGYT
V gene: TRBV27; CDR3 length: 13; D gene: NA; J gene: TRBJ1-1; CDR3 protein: ASSLGPGANTEAF
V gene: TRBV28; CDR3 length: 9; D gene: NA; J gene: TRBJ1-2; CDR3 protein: ASEANYGYT
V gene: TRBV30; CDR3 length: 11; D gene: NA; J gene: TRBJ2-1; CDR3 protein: AWSVSSPGEQF
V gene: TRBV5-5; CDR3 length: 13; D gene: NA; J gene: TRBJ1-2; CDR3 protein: ASSLGGRGATGYT
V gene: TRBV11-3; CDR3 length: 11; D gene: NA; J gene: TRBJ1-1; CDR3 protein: ASSPVGNTEAF
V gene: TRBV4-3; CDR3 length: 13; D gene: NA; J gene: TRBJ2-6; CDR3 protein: ASSHDTSGANVLT
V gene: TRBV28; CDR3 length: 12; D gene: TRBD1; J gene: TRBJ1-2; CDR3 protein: ATRSGQGPRRYT
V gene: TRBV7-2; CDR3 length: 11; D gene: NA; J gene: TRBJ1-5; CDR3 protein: ASSPNFPQPQH
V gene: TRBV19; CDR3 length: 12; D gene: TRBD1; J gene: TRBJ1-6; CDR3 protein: ASSEQQGNSPLH
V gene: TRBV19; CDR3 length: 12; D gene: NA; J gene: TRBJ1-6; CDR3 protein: ASRVQGKDSPLH
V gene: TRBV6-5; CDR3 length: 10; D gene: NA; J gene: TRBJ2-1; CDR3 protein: AIRPASGEPF
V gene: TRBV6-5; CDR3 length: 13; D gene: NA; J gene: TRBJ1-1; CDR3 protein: ASSYVWGKNTEAF
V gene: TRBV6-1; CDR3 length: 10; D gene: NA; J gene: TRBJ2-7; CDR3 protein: ASRTHLYEQY
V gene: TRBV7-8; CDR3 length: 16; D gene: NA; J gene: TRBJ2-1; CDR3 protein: ASSLPPLIPSSYNEQF
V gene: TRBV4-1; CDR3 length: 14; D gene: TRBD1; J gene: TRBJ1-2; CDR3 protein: ASSQEVGQGVYGYT
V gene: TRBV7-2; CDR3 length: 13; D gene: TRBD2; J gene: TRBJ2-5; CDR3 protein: ASSGLAGGVETQY
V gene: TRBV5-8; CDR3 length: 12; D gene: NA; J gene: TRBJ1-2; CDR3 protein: ASTSGVNNYGYT